One T cell receptor beta chain is described in this entry. The junction differs from germline at one of its ends, possibly a read error. The sample is drawn from a study of blood T cell repertoires in COVID-19. Study overall: Material from acute and convalescent COVID-19 was sourced from the United States, Italy and Spain.

Per germline, CDR1 MNHEY and CDR2 SVGAGI. The CDR3 has 16 amino acids. The table came from immunoSEQ multiplex PCR; TCRdb's copy has only in-frame clones and leaves some out. The sample includes about 26,000 clones, around 60% of them seen just once. The chain links TRBV6-5 to TRBJ2-7; 10 bases are shared with TRBD1. Sequencing was done on a sample of peripheral blood. This TCR derives from a man in his sixties with active or convalescent COVID-19. In nucleotides, the CDR3 is TGTGCCAGCAGTCACTCCCGGACAGGGGGATCCTACGAGCAGTACTTC. It is translated as CASSHSRTGGSYEQYF.